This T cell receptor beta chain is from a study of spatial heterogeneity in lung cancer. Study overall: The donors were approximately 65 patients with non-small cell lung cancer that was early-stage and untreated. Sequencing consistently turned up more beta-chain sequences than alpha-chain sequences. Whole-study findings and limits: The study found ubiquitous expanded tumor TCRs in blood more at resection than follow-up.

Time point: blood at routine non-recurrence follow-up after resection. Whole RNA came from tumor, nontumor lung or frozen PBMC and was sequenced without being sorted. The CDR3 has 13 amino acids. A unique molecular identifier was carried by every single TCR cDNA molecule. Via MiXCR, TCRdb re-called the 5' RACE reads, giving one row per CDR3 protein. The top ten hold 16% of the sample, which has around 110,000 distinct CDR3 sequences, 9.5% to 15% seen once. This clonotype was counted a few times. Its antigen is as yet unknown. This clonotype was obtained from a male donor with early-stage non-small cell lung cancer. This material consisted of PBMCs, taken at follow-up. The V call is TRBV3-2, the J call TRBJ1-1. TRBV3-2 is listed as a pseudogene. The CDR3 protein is CASSQEGASEAFF. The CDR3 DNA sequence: TGTGCCAGCAGCCAAGAAGGGGCCTCTGAAGCTTTCTTT.